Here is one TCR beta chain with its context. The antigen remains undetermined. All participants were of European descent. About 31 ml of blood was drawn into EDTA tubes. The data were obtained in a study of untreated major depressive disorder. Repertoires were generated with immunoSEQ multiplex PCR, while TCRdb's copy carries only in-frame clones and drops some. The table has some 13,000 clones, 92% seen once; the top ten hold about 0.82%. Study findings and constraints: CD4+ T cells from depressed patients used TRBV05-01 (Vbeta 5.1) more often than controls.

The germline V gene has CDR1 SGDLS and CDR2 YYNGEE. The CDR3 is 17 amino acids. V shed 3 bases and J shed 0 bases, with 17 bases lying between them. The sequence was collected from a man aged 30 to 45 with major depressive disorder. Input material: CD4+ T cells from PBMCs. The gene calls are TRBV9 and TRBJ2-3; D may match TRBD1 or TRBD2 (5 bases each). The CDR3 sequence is CASSDNPAWGSTDTQYF. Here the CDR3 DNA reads TGTGCCAGCAGCGATAACCCCGCCTGGGGGAGCACAGATACGCAGTATTTT.